One sample yielded the 12 T cell receptor beta chains listed below, sequenced in a study of cytomegalovirus exposure and HLA in healthy donors. Use of 60 Vbeta and 13 Jbeta primers characterized the PCR. Repertoires were generated with immunoSEQ multiplex PCR, while TCRdb's copy carries only in-frame clones and drops some. Here the sample spans over 70,000 clones, 70% to 80% being singletons. The sequenced sample consisted of PBMCs. The receptors were gathered from a woman between 45 and 60 years old in good health and CMV-seropositive.

The CDR3 DNA follows: TGTGCCAGCAGCGACTTCGGTAACGGGGAGCTGTTTTTT. Its translation is CASSDFGNGELFF. V gene TRBV7-2 combines with J gene TRBJ2-2; D is unresolved. Germline V gene data show CDR1 as SGHTA and CDR2 as FQGNSA. Trimming left V 5 bases short and J 7 bases short, with 11 bases between. The length of the CDR3 is 13 residues.

The chain recombines TRBV5-1 with TRBJ2-3; TRBD2 matches at 10 bases. There are 14 residues in the CDR3. CDR1 is SGHRS and CDR2 is YFSETQ in the germline V gene. The ends lost 4 bases at V and 6 bases at J; junction bases unmatched: 5. CDR3 DNA: TGCGCCAGCAGCGCCGCTAGCGGGAGTGATACGCAGTATTTT. Protein: CASSAASGSDTQYF.

The V call is TRBV5-1, the J call TRBJ2-1; TRBD2 matches at 9 bases. CDR3 length: 15 amino acids. CDR1 and CDR2 from the germline V gene are SGHRS and YFSETQ. V was clipped by 7 bases and J by 9 bases; unmatched bases: 14. CDR3 sequence (DNA): TGCGCCAGCGGTACGACTAGCGGATTTACAAGTGAGCAGTTCTTC. It is translated as CASGTTSGFTSEQFF.

This clone turned up a few times. The V call is TRBV28, the J call TRBJ1-4, with 8 bases matching TRBD1. The CDR3 loop spans 14 amino acids. Germline CDR1 and CDR2: MDHEN and SYDVKM. Losses at the gene ends were 2 bases for V and 6 bases for J; bases not matched to a gene: 2. CDR3 in amino acids: CASSLPTGDEKLFF. The CDR3 coding sequence is TGTGCCAGCAGTTTACCGACAGGGGATGAAAAACTGTTTTTT.

The chain joins TRBV5-1 to TRBJ1-1, with 7 bases aligning to TRBD1. Per the germline V gene, CDR1 is SGHRS and CDR2 is YFSETQ. The CDR3 spans 16 residues. V lost 4 bases and J lost 3; bases outside the gene matches: 12. This CDR3 reads CASSPRTGSGDTEAFF. In nucleotides, the CDR3 is TGCGCCAGCAGCCCGCGGACAGGATCTGGAGACACTGAAGCTTTCTTT.

This chain links TRBV28 with TRBJ1-1, with a weak D call TRBD1 (6 bases). V gave up 6 bases and J gave up 1 base, with 12 bases separating them. Germline-derived CDR1 and CDR2 are MDHEN and SYDVKM. This CDR3 is 14 amino acids long. The CDR3 sequence is CASRGNRANTEAFF. The CDR3 DNA sequence: TGTGCCAGCAGGGGGAACAGGGCGAACACTGAAGCTTTCTTT.

The V and J genes are TRBV18 and TRBJ2-2; tentatively, D is TRBD1 (6 bases). CDR1 and CDR2 from the germline V gene are KGHSH and LQKENI. The CDR3 is made up of 16 amino acids. V was pared by 1 base and J by 7 bases, with 16 bases between. CDR3 loop: CASSPRMIGQSGELFF. For the CDR3, the DNA is TGTGCCAGCTCACCACGCATGATAGGACAGAGCGGGGAGCTGTTTTTT. Supplemented by reference TRBV18 and TRBJ2-2, the full variable domain reads NAGVMQNPRHLVRRRGQEARLRCSPMKGHSHVYWYRQLPEEGLKFMVYLQKENIIDESGMPKERFSAEFPKEGPSILRIQQVVRGDSAAYFCASSPRMIGQSGELFFGEGSRLTVL.

The chain has TRBV27 and TRBJ1-2; D is perhaps TRBD1 (5 bases). Germline CDR1 MNHEY, CDR2 SMNVEV (reference sequence). The CDR3 totals 16 residues. V was cut by 2 bases and J by 8 bases, with 21 bases left in between. The CDR3 region has the DNA TGTGCCAGCAGTTTAAGTCCCCCAGGGCCGGTTAGGGGCTACACCTTC. It translates to CASSLSPPGPVRGYTF.

This clone turned up a few times. This rearrangement joins TRBV18 to TRBJ1-5; D not certain. V lost 3 bases and J lost 1, with 7 bases in between. The CDR3 is made up of 14 amino acids. Germline CDR1 reads KGHSH; CDR2 reads LQKENI. The CDR3, as DNA: TGTGCCAGCTCACCGAAACAGAGCAATCAGCCCCAGCATTTT. Translating gives CASSPKQSNQPQHF.

The chain combines TRBV10-1 with TRBJ2-5; the match to TRBD2 covers 13 bases. V shed 8 bases, J shed 1 base, and the junction held 4 bases outside the gene matches. The CDR3 has 15 amino acids. Germline V gene data show CDR1 as WNHNN and CDR2 as SYGVQD (reference sequence). CDR3 region: CASPGTSGTQETQYF. For the CDR3, the DNA is TGCGCCAGCCCTGGGACTAGCGGGACCCAAGAGACCCAGTACTTC.

The chain has TRBV14 and TRBJ1-4; D unclear. Germline CDR1 SGHDN, CDR2 FVKESK. This CDR3 is 12 amino acids long. V was trimmed by 4 bases and J by 8 bases, leaving 8 bases between them. CDR3 sequence reads: CASSRGKEKLFF. The CDR3 bases are TGTGCCAGCAGCCGCGGGAAGGAAAAACTGTTTTTT.

The chain links TRBV10-3 to TRBJ1-4; 10 bases align to TRBD1. CDR3 length equals 13 residues. Germline trimming cut 8 bases from V and 8 bases from J; bases unmatched to any gene: 5. The germline V gene encodes CDR1 ENHRY and CDR2 SYGVKD. The CDR3 protein is CAILRTGGEKLFF. The CDR3 nucleotides are TGTGCCATCTTGAGGACAGGGGGAGAAAAACTGTTTTTT.